Listed below are T cell receptor beta chains from one sample, sequenced in a study of naive and memory T cell subsets. TCRdb used MiXCR to reprocess the UMI-ligation and nested PCR reads, holding one entry per CDR3 protein. The repertoire holds some 87,000 distinct CDR3 sequences, with 7% to 8% as singletons. Sample: central memory CD4+ T cells from blood. These receptors were taken from a human donor in good health. CDR3s leave out the opening cysteine and the closing phenylalanine or tryptophan. Each record gives: V gene, CDR3 protein.

TRBV28	ASSPGMGNRDSQTRDSPLH
TRBV4-2	ASSSGQVGEKLF
TRBV7-9	ASSALGQTSNQPQH
TRBV7-9	ASSLGQGFSNSPLH
TRBV18	ASSFSGGAEEQF
TRBV7-2	ASSLADVSSYEQY
TRBV28	ASLLWGGEESGELF
TRBV7-2	ASSRFTVSTDTQY
TRBV12-3/TRBV12-4	ASSLAGVNQPQH
TRBV6-1	ASSFGAGVLDTQY
TRBV6-6	ASTTSGTPY
TRBV20-1	SAKPNYNEQF
TRBV20-1	SALGAGGYT
TRBV7-2	ASSKNGRASETQY
TRBV19	ASSIPPGRFYEQY
TRBV20-1	SASYREANIQY
TRBV7-2	ASSLANSVRF